This T cell receptor beta chain emerged from a study of early T cells in non-severe SARS-CoV-2 infection. Study-wide context: Unsorted whole-blood RNA was sequenced in bulk, leaving chains unpaired. Broader study findings: Matching against VDJdb likely underestimated virus-specific expansions, favoring anti-spike CD8.

Attached unique molecular identifiers marked individual cDNA molecules. TCRdb passed the 5' RACE reads through MiXCR, listing each CDR3 protein once. The repertoire holds 25,000 to 35,000 distinct CDR3 sequences, with 3.9% as singletons. This clonotype was picked up many times. Its antigen is not known. V lost 3 bases and J 7 bases, leaving 13 bases between the germline ends. The germline V gene has CDR1 SGHNT and CDR2 YYREEE (reference sequence). This CDR3 has 13 amino acids. The sample taken for sequencing was whole blood. This clonotype was obtained from an adult who was a healthcare worker with PCR-confirmed SARS-CoV-2 infection or an uninfected control (not recorded which). The chain couples TRBV5-4 to TRBJ1-1; a possible D gene is TRBD1 (5 bases). In DNA, the CDR3 is TGTGCCAGCAGCTGGCCGGGACGGTATGAAGCTTTCTTT. Encoded protein: CASSWPGRYEAFF. The full variable domain, its missing parts supplied by reference TRBV5-4 and TRBJ1-1, is ETGVTQSPTHLIKTRGQQVTLRCSSQSGHNTVSWYQQALGQGPQFIFQYYREEENGRGNFPPRFSGLQFPNYSSELNVNALELDDSALYLCASSWPGRYEAFFGQGTRLTVV.